The 27 T cell receptor beta chains below come from one sample, sequenced in a study of cytomegalovirus exposure and HLA in healthy donors. The primer mix had 60 Vbeta and 13 Jbeta primers. TCRdb keeps only in-frame clones here, not all; method: immunoSEQ multiplex PCR. The sample carries around 180,000 clones, roughly nine tenths recorded once. Input material: PBMCs. These receptors all come from a girl under three years old in good health and CMV-seronegative.

This chain uses TRBV29-1 with TRBJ2-3, with 8 bases aligning to TRBD2. The trim removed 5 bases at V and 5 bases at J, leaving 6 bases unmatched. CDR1 and CDR2 from the germline V gene are SQVTM and ANQGSEA. CDR3 length: 13 residues. The DNA for the CDR3 is TGCAGCGTTAACGGGAGGGCGATAGATACGCAGTATTTT. This translates into CSVNGRAIDTQYF.

The V and J genes are TRBV6-1 and TRBJ2-5; D might be TRBD1 (5 bases). The J call may be faulty, since TRBJ2-7 better matches the DNA end. CDR3 length: 14 amino acids. Per germline, CDR1 MNHNS and CDR2 SASEGT. The CDR3 reads CASSPPSGFDEQYF. CDR3 DNA sequence: TGTGCCAGCAGTCCTCCCTCAGGGTTCGACGAGCAGTACTTC.

This clone was seen a few times. CDR3 residues: CASETGGNTEAFF. CDR3 DNA: TGTGCCAGCGAGACAGGGGGTAACACTGAAGCTTTCTTT. The chain couples TRBV6-5 to TRBJ1-1, with 9 bases that match TRBD1. The CDR3 is 13 amino acids. Germline CDR1 and CDR2: MNHEY and SVGAGI. After removal of 8 bases from V and 2 bases from J, the junction contained 3 bases not matched to a gene.

This chain links TRBV30 with TRBJ2-1; no clear D gene. This CDR3 is 11 amino acids long. V was pared by 0 bases and J by 8 bases, with 5 bases between. From germline, CDR1 is GTSNPN and CDR2 SVGIG (reference sequence). The CDR3 region has the DNA TGTGCCTGGAGTGTAGCCCATGAGCAGTTCTTC. Its protein is CAWSVAHEQFF.

The J gene is TRBJ1-2, the V gene TRBV29-1; 10 bases map to TRBD1. Germline V gene data show CDR1 as SQVTM and CDR2 as ANQGSEA. This CDR3 comprises 13 residues. J lost 4 bases, V lost 6 bases, and 5 bases had no gene match. CDR3 coding DNA: TGCAGCGTGGGGGGACAGGGGCGCTATGGCTACACCTTC. It codes for CSVGGQGRYGYTF.

This clone was recorded a few times. This chain uses TRBV6-5 with TRBJ2-5; D uncertain. Germline CDR1 reads MNHEY; CDR2 reads SVGAGI. The CDR3 has 13 residues. Trimming cost V 9 bases and J 0 bases, with 11 bases left between them. The DNA of the CDR3 is TGTGCCAGTAGTAACACCTACCAAGAGACCCAGTACTTC. Translated, it gives CASSNTYQETQYF.

The genes are TRBV23-1 and TRBJ2-7, with 8 bases matching TRBD2. TRBV23-1 is known as an ORF, though its function is uncertain. V was clipped by 0 bases and J by 0 bases; unmatched bases: 7. The CDR3 runs to 17 residues. The CDR3 protein is CASSQSCPGGDSYEQYF. In DNA, the CDR3 is TGCGCCAGCAGTCAATCATGCCCCGGGGGGGACTCCTACGAGCAGTACTTC.

This chain's CDR3 is CASSQEVLAGVVETQYF. Here the CDR3 DNA reads TGCGCCAGCAGCCAAGAGGTCCTAGCGGGGGTGGTAGAGACCCAGTACTTC. The rearrangement joins TRBV4-3 to TRBJ2-5; 10 nucleotides match TRBD2. The CDR3 covers 17 residues. V lost 0 bases and J lost 4; bases outside the gene matches: 8. Germline lookup yields CDR1 LGHNA and CDR2 YSLEER.

J is TRBJ2-1 and V is TRBV5-1, with D perhaps TRBD2 (5 bases). Germline CDR1 and CDR2: SGHRS and YFSETQ. Deletions cut 2 bases from V and 3 bases from J, with 12 bases between. The CDR3 contains 15 residues. The CDR3 DNA sequence: TGCGCCAGCAGCTTTAACCCGGGGAACTACAATGAGCAGTTCTTC. Translating gives CASSFNPGNYNEQFF.

The genes are TRBV5-4 and TRBJ2-6, with D possibly TRBD2 on 5 matching bases. Deletions cut 1 base from V and 6 bases from J, with 14 bases between. Germline assignment: CDR1 SGHNT and CDR2 YYREEE (reference sequence). The CDR3 sequence is 16 residues long. The CDR3 region has the DNA TGTGCCAGCAGCTTGTTCGGGATCTCTACGGCCAACGTCCTGACTTTC. This translates into CASSLFGISTANVLTF.

The rearrangement uses TRBV25-1 and TRBJ2-2; TRBD2 is a possible D gene (6 bases). The CDR3 length is 13 residues. V was cut by 2 bases and J by 6 bases, with 7 bases left in between. Germline V lookup: CDR1 MGHDK, CDR2 SYGVNS. Here the CDR3 DNA reads TGTGCCAGCAGTGAACCGGGGGCCGGGGAGCTGTTTTTT. It is translated as CASSEPGAGELFF.

The chain couples TRBV2 to TRBJ1-5; no firm D call. Germline-derived CDR1 and CDR2 are SNHLY and FYNNEI. The CDR3 extends over 16 amino acids. The V gene lost 5 bases and the J gene lost 2 bases, with 16 bases spanning the gap. CDR3 sequence reads: CASSLGRTLGNQPQHF. The CDR3 region has the DNA TGTGCCAGCAGTCTAGGACGGACTCTTGGCAATCAGCCCCAGCATTTT. Full variable domain (missing parts from reference TRBV2 and TRBJ1-5): EPEVTQTPSHQVTQMGQEVILRCVPISNHLYFYWYRQILGQKVEFLVSFYNNEISEKSEIFDDQFSVERPDGSNFTLKIRSTKLEDSAMYFCASSLGRTLGNQPQHFGDGTRLSIL.

This clone appeared a single time. The V gene is TRBV6-6, the J gene TRBJ2-7; D unclear. CDR1 is MNHNY, CDR2 SVGAGI, per germline (reference sequence). V lost 2 bases and J lost 3, with 8 bases in between. The CDR3 loop spans 13 amino acids. CDR3 amino acids: CASSYRGDYEQYF. DNA of the CDR3: TGTGCCAGCAGTTACCGAGGCGACTACGAGCAGTACTTC.

In its sample, this clone was seen once. This sample also contains other DNA sequences that code for the same CDR3. This sequence joins TRBV4-1 and TRBJ2-7, with D possibly matching TRBD1 (6 bases). Between the trimmed V and J ends, which lost 1 base and 7 bases, there was a span of 8 bases. The CDR3 is 12 amino acids. Per germline, CDR1 MGHRA and CDR2 YSYEKL. The CDR3: CASSQAGVEQYF. Here the CDR3 DNA reads TGCGCCAGCAGCCAAGCAGGGGTGGAGCAGTACTTC.

This clone was observed once. The genes are TRBV30 and TRBJ1-3, with 8 bases that match TRBD1. The ends lost 6 bases at V and 3 bases at J; junction bases unmatched: 1. There are 12 residues in the CDR3. Germline CDR1 GTSNPN, CDR2 SVGIG (reference sequence). CDR3 amino acids: CACDRGGNTIYF. For the CDR3, the DNA is TGTGCCTGTGACAGGGGTGGAAACACCATATATTTT. The full variable domain, its missing parts supplied by reference TRBV30 and TRBJ1-3, is SQTIHQWPATLVQPVGSPLSLECTVEGTSNPNLYWYRQAAGRGLQLLFYSVGIGQISSEVPQNLSASRPQDRQFILSSKKLLLSDSGFYLCACDRGGNTIYFGEGSWLTVV.

The chain links TRBV6-1 to TRBJ2-7, with 11 bases fitting TRBD2. The germline CDR1 and CDR2 sequences are MNHNS and SASEGT. CDR3 length: 15 residues. J was trimmed by 6 bases and V by 4 bases; bases with no gene match: 8. CDR3 loop: CASSVGIAGGPEQYF. CDR3 in DNA: TGTGCCAGCAGTGTCGGGATAGCGGGAGGGCCCGAGCAGTACTTC.

V usage is TRBV2 and J usage is TRBJ2-5, with 11 bases aligning to TRBD2. This CDR3 is built from 16 residues. Germline-derived CDR1 and CDR2 are SNHLY and FYNNEI. V was clipped by 5 bases and J by 6 bases; unmatched bases: 11. This CDR3 reads CASSQLAGAGGKTQYF. CDR3 DNA: TGTGCCAGCAGTCAACTAGCGGGGGCCGGGGGGAAGACCCAGTACTTC.

Note on this clone: A junction end diverges from the germline sequence, so it may reflect a read error. V is TRBV7-3 and J is TRBJ2-1, with D possibly TRBD2 on 6 matching bases. CDR3 length equals 17 residues. Germline values: CDR1 SGHTA, CDR2 FQGTGA. CDR3 region: CASSFRHFSGPHNGQFF. CDR3 DNA: TGTGCCAGCAGCTTCAGACATTTTAGCGGTCCTCACAATGGGCAGTTCTTC.

The gene calls are TRBV30 and TRBJ1-5, with TRBD1 matching 7 bases. CDR3 length: 16 amino acids. Losses at the gene ends were 2 bases for V and 0 bases for J; bases not matched to a gene: 7. Per germline, CDR1 GTSNPN and CDR2 SVGIG (reference sequence). CDR3 sequence reads: CAWSWGTAHSNQPQHF. CDR3 DNA sequence: TGTGCCTGGAGTTGGGGGACAGCCCATAGCAATCAGCCCCAGCATTTT.

This chain joins TRBV7-9 and TRBJ1-4, with 10 bases fitting TRBD1. CDR3 length: 14 amino acids. Germline V CDR1 and CDR2: SEHNR, FQNEAQ (reference sequence). V shed 5 bases and J 7 bases; nucleotides not matched to a gene: 4. CDR3 residues: CASSPGQGSEKLFF. The CDR3 DNA sequence: TGTGCCAGCAGCCCGGGACAGGGGTCTGAAAAACTGTTTTTT.

The chain combines TRBV4-2 with TRBJ2-1; possible D gene TRBD2, 5 bases. This CDR3 is built from 16 residues. In germline, CDR1 is LGHNA, CDR2 YNFKEQ. Trimming cost V 0 bases and J 6 bases, with 15 bases left between them. The CDR3 sequence is CASSQDLTGRGNEQFF. DNA of the CDR3: TGTGCCAGCAGCCAAGATCTGACTGGCCGGGGCAATGAGCAGTTCTTC.

The V call is TRBV7-6, the J call TRBJ2-3; 7 bases map to TRBD1. The J segment lost 0 bases and the V segment lost 4 bases, leaving 10 bases of the junction unmatched. The CDR3 extends over 17 amino acids. Germline V gives CDR1 SGHVS, CDR2 FNYEAQ. The CDR3 sequence: CASSSRQGLRSTDTQYF. In nucleotides, the CDR3 is TGTGCCAGCAGCTCCCGACAGGGCCTGAGAAGCACAGATACGCAGTATTTT.

The chain has TRBV2 and TRBJ1-1, with D hard to call. V was trimmed by 5 bases and J by 3 bases, leaving 16 bases between them. This CDR3 has 15 amino acids. Per germline, CDR1 SNHLY and CDR2 FYNNEI. The DNA of the CDR3 is TGTGCCAGCAGTTTACCACTGGGCGTCGACACTGAAGCTTTCTTT. Its translation is CASSLPLGVDTEAFF.

CDR3 amino acids: CASSPTSGDTDTQYF. For the CDR3, the DNA is TGTGCCAGCAGCCCGACTAGCGGGGACACAGATACGCAGTATTTT. The chain uses TRBV4-2 and TRBJ2-3, with TRBD2 matching 11 bases. The CDR3 totals 15 residues. Germline V gene lookup returns CDR1 LGHNA and CDR2 YNFKEQ. V dropped 4 bases and J dropped 2; count of bases not matched to a gene: 2.

The chain couples TRBV7-2 to TRBJ1-5; D not certain. The germline CDR1 and CDR2 sequences are SGHTA and FQGNSA. Trimming shortened V by 1 base and J by 7 bases, and 14 bases separated the two germline ends. CDR3 length equals 15 residues. The CDR3 region is CASSLVSQSGQPQHF. In DNA, the CDR3 is TGTGCCAGCAGCTTAGTGTCTCAATCCGGGCAGCCCCAGCATTTT.

The chain links TRBV5-1 to TRBJ2-5; 7 positions agree with TRBD1. The CDR3 spans 13 residues. V trimming: 6 bases; J trimming: 3 bases; junction bases outside the gene matches: 5. Germline V gene sequence: CDR1 SGHRS, CDR2 YFSETQ. The CDR3 loop reads CASNTGVEETQYF. CDR3 in DNA: TGCGCCAGCAACACAGGGGTGGAAGAGACCCAGTACTTC.

The chain combines TRBV7-2 with TRBJ1-2, with TRBD1 matching over 8 bases. The germline gives CDR1 SGHTA, CDR2 FQGNSA. CDR3 length: 15 amino acids. With V trimmed by 5 bases and J by 4 bases, 9 bases remained unmatched. The CDR3 loop is CASSGRTGRSYGYTF. DNA of the CDR3: TGTGCCAGCAGCGGACGGACAGGGAGGAGCTATGGCTACACCTTC.